The clone carrying this TCR beta chain was detected a few times. Its antigen is still unknown. The data originate from a study of metastatic and nonmetastatic thyroid tumors. As for the study in general: A comparison of repertoires was made across blood and tumor or nodule tissue from malignant and benign thyroid patients.

Among the patients, none had received any treatment before thyroid surgery. The CDR3 sequence is 15 residues long. Germline CDR1 MDHEN, CDR2 SYDVKM. V was pared by 6 bases and J by 14 bases, with 25 bases between. The study's findings and limits: Malignant tumors reportedly showed significantly higher TCR beta diversity than benign nodules in both blood and tumor.

As originally analysed: A classifier for distant metastasis in papillary thyroid cancer was constructed using CDR3 differences observed across clinicopathological groups. From the PCR reads, TCRdb re-called clones with MiXCR. In this record, the V and J calls reflect TCRdb's handling and not the investigators' own analysis. The sample yields over 25,000 clones, approximately 15% seen once. The gene calls are TRBV28 and TRBJ2-2; D remains ambiguous. The sequenced sample consisted of blood. The TCR originated in a male donor with papillary thyroid cancer or a benign thyroid nodule (not recorded which). Some clones in this sample may be carry-over from other donors' samples. The CDR3 reads CASRPVQLDTGDLFF. For the CDR3, the DNA is TGTGCCAGCAGGCCGGTACAGCTCGACACCGGAGACCTGTTTTTT.